This entry lists 21 T cell receptor beta chains sequenced from one sample in a study of monozygotic twins with inflammatory bowel disease. After re-calling the 5' RACE reads, TCRdb lists one entry per CDR3 protein, DNA absent. This sample's clone table lists more than 95,000 distinct CDR3 sequences. The source material was blood. Receptors originate from a human donor with ulcerative colitis or Crohn's disease, or a healthy co-twin of an affected twin (not recorded which).

This chain joins TRBV13 and TRBJ1-1; TCRdb outputs TRBD1, but without DNA this stays unchecked. The CDR3 has 15 amino acids. The germline V gene has CDR1 PRHDT and CDR2 FYEKMQ (reference sequence). This CDR3 reads CASSPKDGGDAEAFF. Using reference TRBV13 and TRBJ1-1 for the parts outside the CDR3, the full variable domain is AAGVIQSPRHLIKEKRETATLKCYPIPRHDTVYWYQQGPGQDPQFLISFYEKMQSDKGSIPDRFSAQQFSDYHSELNMSSLELGDSALYFCASSPKDGGDAEAFFGQGTRLTVV.

The chain carries TRBV12-3 or TRBV12-4 and TRBJ2-7; TCRdb outputs TRBD1, but without DNA this stays unchecked. The CDR3 covers 15 residues. The CDR3 spells CASSFGTGASYEQYF.

The chain is built from TRBV29-1 and TRBJ2-7; absent DNA, TCRdb's TRBD1 call cannot be checked. The CDR3 loop spans 13 amino acids. CDR1 is SQVTM, CDR2 ANQGSEA, per germline. Here the CDR3 reads CSARGTGDGEQYF.

The genes are TRBV29-1 and TRBJ2-7; the TCRdb call, TRBD2, lacks DNA for checking. This CDR3 has 13 amino acids. The germline V gene encodes CDR1 SQVTM and CDR2 ANQGSEA. CDR3 sequence: CSVDSGGAYEQYF.

V is TRBV20-1 and J is TRBJ2-1; TCRdb gives TRBD1 as the D gene, but with no DNA this cannot be confirmed. CDR1 DFQATT and CDR2 SNEGSKA come from the germline V gene (reference sequence). The CDR3 is 11 amino acids. CDR3 amino acids: CSAYHGTEQFF.

The V call is TRBV20-1, the J call TRBJ2-1. The CDR3 totals 16 residues. Germline lookup yields CDR1 DFQATT and CDR2 SNEGSKA (reference sequence). This chain's CDR3 is CSAITLAGRSYNEQFF.

The V and J genes are TRBV6-5 and TRBJ2-1; TCRdb designates TRBD1, a call that cannot be tested without DNA. CDR1 MNHEY and CDR2 SVGAGI come from the germline V gene. The CDR3 is made up of 13 amino acids. The CDR3 loop is CASNPQGAAEQFF.

The rearrangement joins TRBV20-1 to TRBJ2-7; TCRdb selects TRBD2, and the lack of DNA leaves this call unchecked. Germline CDR1 DFQATT, CDR2 SNEGSKA (reference sequence). The CDR3 has 12 residues. The chain's CDR3 is CSARLWGPEQYF.

J is TRBJ2-3 and V is TRBV7-2; the D gene TCRdb calls, TRBD1, cannot be checked with no DNA. Per the germline V gene, CDR1 is SGHTA and CDR2 is FQGNSA. The CDR3 has 14 amino acids. The CDR3: CASSLRGGRDTQYF.

This chain uses TRBV12-3 or TRBV12-4 with TRBJ1-5. There are 14 residues in the CDR3. CDR3 loop: CASSLGRHNQPQHF.

The V call is TRBV12-3 or TRBV12-4, the J call TRBJ2-7; the D call of TRBD2 rests on TCRdb alone, since no DNA is present to check it. The CDR3 is made up of 14 amino acids. CDR3 residues: CASSLEDEPYEQYF.

The rearrangement joins TRBV5-1 to TRBJ2-7; lacking DNA, the TRBD2 call made by TCRdb goes unchecked. CDR3 size: 15 residues. CDR1 is SGHRS, CDR2 YFSETQ, per germline. CDR3 region: CASSSRTSGVYEQYF.

The V and J genes are TRBV12-3 or TRBV12-4 and TRBJ1-6; the TRBD1 assignment by TCRdb is unverifiable without DNA. The CDR3 runs 13 residues. The CDR3 loop reads CASCRGLGSPLHF.

This chain uses TRBV4-3 with TRBJ1-2; no DNA is available, so the TRBD1 call from TCRdb remains unchecked. CDR1 is LGHNA, CDR2 YSLEER, per germline. This CDR3 is 19 amino acids long. This chain's CDR3 is CASSQDREASRGTIYGYTF.

The chain uses TRBV12-3 or TRBV12-4 and TRBJ2-7. The CDR3 length is 13 residues. This CDR3 is CASSDGDVGEQYF.

The chain is built from TRBV4-2 and TRBJ2-5; checking the TCRdb D call of TRBD1 is not possible without DNA. Looked up from germline, CDR1 is LGHNA and CDR2 is YNFKEQ. This CDR3 is built from 15 residues. The CDR3: CASSPEPPKMETQYF.

The chain has TRBV6-1 and TRBJ2-3; TCRdb's D gene call, TRBD2, goes unchecked for lack of DNA. The germline CDR1 and CDR2 sequences are MNHNS and SASEGT. The CDR3 sequence is 14 residues long. CDR3 residues: CASSSSGAPDTQYF.

This chain joins TRBV12-3 or TRBV12-4 and TRBJ2-1. The CDR3 is made up of 11 amino acids. The CDR3 here is CASSLYNEQFF.

V gene TRBV14 combines with J gene TRBJ1-2; TCRdb reports TRBD1, a call that lacks DNA to check it against. This CDR3 has 13 residues. CDR1 is SGHDN and CDR2 is FVKESK in the germline V gene. The CDR3 reads CASSYDRAYGYTF.

This chain links TRBV12-3 or TRBV12-4 with TRBJ2-1; TCRdb indicates TRBD2, and absent DNA this call remains unverified. The CDR3 has 12 residues. CDR3 residues: CASSFGPPEQFF.

This rearrangement joins TRBV19 to TRBJ2-7; the TRBD1 assignment by TCRdb is unverifiable without DNA. The CDR3 length is 13 residues. Germline loops: CDR1 LNHDA, CDR2 SQIVND (reference sequence). The CDR3 is CASSTPPWREQYF.